The 28 T cell receptor beta chains below were found in one sample sequenced in a study of cytomegalovirus exposure and HLA in healthy donors. The assay was immunoSEQ multiplex PCR, and TCRdb's table has in-frame clones only and misses some. The sample contains approximately 160,000 clones, under 90% of which appear only once. The source material was PBMCs. These receptors came from a man aged 18 to 30 in good health and CMV-seropositive.

V usage is TRBV7-9 and J usage is TRBJ2-7, with D uncertain. Germline V gene data show CDR1 as SEHNR and CDR2 as FQNEAQ (reference sequence). CDR3 length: 13 residues. V gave up 0 bases and J gave up 2 bases, with 5 bases separating them. CDR3 region: CASSLATAYEQYF. The CDR3 DNA sequence: TGTGCCAGCAGCTTAGCAACAGCCTACGAGCAGTACTTC.

This clone was counted a single time. This chain links TRBV2 with TRBJ1-2; 8 bases line up with TRBD1. Unmatched junction bases numbered 5, after V lost 5 bases and J lost 0 bases. The CDR3 is 15 amino acids. Looked up from germline, CDR1 is SNHLY and CDR2 is FYNNEI. The chain's CDR3 is CASSSQGASNYGYTF. The CDR3 DNA sequence: TGTGCCAGCAGTAGCCAGGGGGCCTCTAACTATGGCTACACCTTC. Variable domain in full (rest from reference TRBV2 and TRBJ1-2): EPEVTQTPSHQVTQMGQEVILRCVPISNHLYFYWYRQILGQKVEFLVSFYNNEISEKSEIFDDQFSVERPDGSNFTLKIRSTKLEDSAMYFCASSSQGASNYGYTFGSGTRLTVV.

The V call is TRBV2, the J call TRBJ2-5; D is unclear. This CDR3 comprises 13 residues. The V gene's germline CDR1 is SNHLY and CDR2 FYNNEI. V lost 2 bases and J lost 3, with 7 bases in between. CDR3 residues: CASSEPEKETQYF. The DNA for the CDR3 is TGTGCCAGCAGTGAACCTGAGAAAGAGACCCAGTACTTC.

The DNA for the CDR3 is TGTGCCAGCTATGCCGGGATCAATCAGCCCCAGCATTTT. Encoded protein: CASYAGINQPQHF. The gene calls are TRBV6-1 and TRBJ1-5; no reliable D call. The V end lost 8 bases, the J end lost 3 bases, and 11 bases lay between the germline ends. The CDR3 is 13 amino acids. Germline V CDR1 and CDR2: MNHNS, SASEGT.

This clone was detected once. The genes are TRBV9 and TRBJ2-5, with D perhaps TRBD1 (6 bases). V was clipped by 2 bases and J by 1 base, with 12 bases between them. In germline, CDR1 is SGDLS, CDR2 YYNGEE. The CDR3 spans 15 residues. The CDR3 DNA follows: TGTGCCAGCAGCGTCGGACAGATATTCCAAGAGACCCAGTACTTC. It is translated as CASSVGQIFQETQYF. The full variable domain, rest sourced from reference TRBV9 and TRBJ2-5, is DSGVTQTPKHLITATGQRVTLRCSPRSGDLSVYWYQQSLDQGLQFLIQYYNGEERAKGNILERFSAQQFPDLHSELNLSSLELGDSALYFCASSVGQIFQETQYFGPGTRLLVL.

The chain links TRBV7-9 to TRBJ2-1; 12 positions agree with TRBD2. Unmatched junction bases numbered 8, after V lost 5 bases and J lost 3 bases. Germline V gene lookup returns CDR1 SEHNR and CDR2 FQNEAQ (reference sequence). The CDR3 has 17 amino acids. CDR3 in amino acids: CASSPRLAGVLYNEQFF. For the CDR3, the DNA is TGTGCCAGCAGCCCCCGACTAGCGGGAGTCCTCTACAATGAGCAGTTCTTC. The full variable domain, with the rest looked up from reference TRBV7-9 and TRBJ2-1, is DTGVSQNPRHKITKRGQNVTFRCDPISEHNRLYWYRQTLGQGPEFLTYFQNEAQLEKSRLLSDRFSAERPKGSFSTLEIQRTEQGDSAMYLCASSPRLAGVLYNEQFFGPGTRLTVL.

This clone appeared a single time. The chain links TRBV6-1 to TRBJ1-5; D gene unclear. Germline loops: CDR1 MNHNS, CDR2 SASEGT. The CDR3 spans 16 residues. Trimming took 1 base from V and 2 from J, leaving 12 bases between them. The CDR3 coding sequence is TGTGCCAGCAGTGAAGAGGGAGGTGGGGGCAATCAGCCCCAGCATTTT. Protein: CASSEEGGGGNQPQHF.

This chain uses TRBV12-5 with TRBJ1-1; D is ambiguous. This CDR3 spans 15 amino acids. Trimming shortened V by 1 base and J by 0 bases, and 9 bases separated the two germline ends. CDR1 LGHNT and CDR2 FRNRAP come from the germline V gene. The CDR3 region is CASGLGHSMNTEAFF. CDR3 bases: TGTGCTAGTGGTTTGGGACATTCCATGAACACTGAAGCTTTCTTT.

V gene TRBV5-1 combines with J gene TRBJ2-1, with 8 bases identical to TRBD2. Losses at the gene ends were 3 bases for V and 6 bases for J; bases not matched to a gene: 11. CDR1 is SGHRS, CDR2 YFSETQ, per germline. There are 16 residues in the CDR3. The CDR3 is CASSSDNTGRANEQFF. CDR3 DNA: TGCGCCAGCAGCTCCGACAACACCGGGAGGGCCAATGAGCAGTTCTTC.

This chain connects TRBV19 to TRBJ1-2; 8 bases agree with TRBD1. Germline V gives CDR1 LNHDA, CDR2 SQIVND (reference sequence). V lost 3 bases and J lost 3; bases outside the gene matches: 9. The CDR3 consists of 16 residues. The CDR3 DNA is TGTGCCAGTAGTATTCACGGACAGGGCCGCTACTATGGCTACACCTTC. Its protein is CASSIHGQGRYYGYTF. Complete variable domain (other parts from reference TRBV19 and TRBJ1-2): DGGITQSPKYLFRKEGQNVTLSCEQNLNHDAMYWYRQDPGQGLRLIYYSQIVNDFQKGDIAEGYSVSREKKESFPLTVTSAQKNPTAFYLCASSIHGQGRYYGYTFGSGTRLTVV.

This clone appeared a single time. The rearrangement joins TRBV19 to TRBJ2-5, with a tentative D call TRBD2 (5 bases). CDR3 length: 14 residues. The germline V gene encodes CDR1 LNHDA and CDR2 SQIVND (reference sequence). Deletions cut 2 bases from V and 3 bases from J, with 10 bases between. The CDR3 DNA reads TGTGCCAGTAGTATATATTCCGGGGAAGAGACCCAGTACTTC. Amino acids: CASSIYSGEETQYF.

V gene TRBV19 combines with J gene TRBJ1-5, with TRBD1 identical over 8 bases. The J segment lost 3 bases and the V segment lost 2 bases, leaving 6 bases of the junction unmatched. The CDR3 spans 16 residues. Per germline, CDR1 LNHDA and CDR2 SQIVND (reference sequence). The CDR3, as DNA: TGTGCCAGTAGTATAAGGGCAGGGGGCCTCAATCAGCCCCAGCATTTT. Protein: CASSIRAGGLNQPQHF.

This rearrangement joins TRBV6-5 to TRBJ1-2, with TRBD1 matching 11 bases. This CDR3 region has 14 residues. With 4 bases clipped from V and 6 bases from J, the junction kept 4 bases outside the gene matches. CDR1 MNHEY and CDR2 SVGAGI come from the germline V gene. The CDR3 DNA sequence: TGTGCCAGCAGTTCCGGGGACAGGGGGGATGGCTACACCTTC. Translating it yields CASSSGDRGDGYTF.

This chain links TRBV5-1 with TRBJ2-5; TRBD2 matches 7 bases. CDR1 is SGHRS and CDR2 is YFSETQ in the germline V gene. The CDR3 spans 13 residues. With V trimmed by 3 bases and J by 4 bases, 3 bases remained unmatched. The chain's CDR3 is CASSSGGRETQYF. As DNA, the CDR3 is TGCGCCAGCAGCTCCGGCGGGAGAGAGACCCAGTACTTC.

The rearrangement links TRBV6-6 to TRBJ2-7; TRBD2 agrees at 7 bases. The CDR3 loop spans 15 amino acids. The germline gives CDR1 MNHNY, CDR2 SVGAGI (reference sequence). V shed 0 bases, J shed 1 base, and the junction held 3 bases outside the gene matches. The CDR3 region has the DNA TGTGCCAGCAGTTACTCCCCAGCGGGGTCCTACGAGCAGTACTTC. Its protein is CASSYSPAGSYEQYF.

The rearrangement uses TRBV11-1 and TRBJ2-5; D gene uncertain. In germline, CDR1 is SGHAT, CDR2 FQDESV (reference sequence). The length of the CDR3 is 13 residues. With 1 base removed from V and 5 bases from J, the gap between germline ends came to 8 bases. CDR3 sequence: CASSLGAWETQYF. CDR3 nucleotides: TGTGCCAGCAGCTTAGGCGCATGGGAGACCCAGTACTTC.

The CDR3 reads CASSFPGGWGEGSTDTQYF. For the CDR3, the DNA is TGTGCCAGCAGTTTTCCCGGGGGTTGGGGGGAGGGCTCTACAGATACGCAGTATTTT. J is TRBJ2-3 and V is TRBV28; 7 bases are a match to TRBD2. V dropped 3 bases and J dropped 3; count of bases not matched to a gene: 18. Germline values: CDR1 MDHEN, CDR2 SYDVKM. There are 19 residues in the CDR3.

This chain uses TRBV18 with TRBJ2-2, with unresolved D. Germline CDR1 KGHSH, CDR2 LQKENI. This CDR3 region has 13 residues. V was cut by 3 bases and J by 2 bases, with 4 bases left in between. CDR3 sequence reads: CASSPLNTGELFF. The CDR3 DNA follows: TGTGCCAGCTCACCTCTTAACACCGGGGAGCTGTTTTTT. The full variable domain, with the rest looked up from reference TRBV18 and TRBJ2-2, is NAGVMQNPRHLVRRRGQEARLRCSPMKGHSHVYWYRQLPEEGLKFMVYLQKENIIDESGMPKERFSAEFPKEGPSILRIQQVVRGDSAAYFCASSPLNTGELFFGEGSRLTVL.

The chain couples TRBV15 to TRBJ2-2, with TRBD1 matching over 8 bases. CDR3 length equals 16 residues. J was trimmed by 5 bases and V by 0 bases; bases with no gene match: 5. Germline CDR1 is LNHNV and CDR2 is YYDKDF (reference sequence). The chain's CDR3 is CATSRDRGLRTGELFF. CDR3 nucleotide sequence: TGTGCCACCAGCAGAGACAGGGGGCTTCGGACCGGGGAGCTGTTTTTT.

The J gene is TRBJ2-1, the V gene TRBV6-1; D is unclear. The CDR3 spans 15 residues. The germline gives CDR1 MNHNS, CDR2 SASEGT. Trimming stripped 0 bases from V and 0 bases from J, with 6 bases between. The CDR3, as DNA: TGTGCCAGCAGTGAAGCCGTTAGCTCCTACAATGAGCAGTTCTTC. This gives the protein CASSEAVSSYNEQFF.

The chain employs TRBV5-1 and TRBJ2-5, with 7 positions matching TRBD2. This CDR3 is built from 16 residues. Germline V gene data show CDR1 as SGHRS and CDR2 as YFSETQ. V lost 0 bases and J lost 2; bases outside the gene matches: 7. The DNA of the CDR3 is TGCGCCAGCAGCTTGGCCGGGTGGGGAGGGCAAGAGACCCAGTACTTC. Translation: CASSLAGWGGQETQYF.

The chain couples TRBV4-1 to TRBJ1-3, with TRBD1 matching over 12 bases. The CDR3 sequence is 17 residues long. In germline, CDR1 is MGHRA, CDR2 YSYEKL. Trimming removed 2 bases from V and 4 bases from J; junction bases left unmatched: 6. The CDR3 nucleotides are TGCGCCAGCAGCCAACCGGGACAGGGGGCGCCAGGAAACACCATATATTTT. This gives the protein CASSQPGQGAPGNTIYF.

This chain links TRBV5-4 with TRBJ1-1, with D possibly matching TRBD1 (5 bases). Trimming removed 4 bases at V and 0 bases at J, with 10 bases between. CDR3 length: 14 residues. Germline CDR1 and CDR2: SGHNT and YYREEE (reference sequence). This chain's CDR3 is CASSRRGLNTEAFF. In nucleotides, the CDR3 is TGTGCCAGCAGCCGGCGGGGACTGAACACTGAAGCTTTCTTT.

CDR3 protein: CASAAIGANYGYTF. The CDR3 DNA sequence: TGTGCCAGCGCCGCAATCGGGGCTAACTATGGCTACACCTTC. V gene TRBV4-2 combines with J gene TRBJ1-2; D unclear. Germline V gene lookup returns CDR1 LGHNA and CDR2 YNFKEQ. V lost 8 bases and J 0 bases, leaving 13 bases between the germline ends. The CDR3 is 14 amino acids.

The count of this clone is one. The rearrangement links TRBV5-1 to TRBJ2-7, with D tentatively TRBD2 (5 bases). The V end was cut by 1 base, the J end by 0 bases, with 11 bases between. CDR3 length: 15 amino acids. CDR1 and CDR2 from the germline V gene are SGHRS and YFSETQ. The CDR3 bases are TGCGCCAGCAGCTTGTACCGGGGAAGCTCCTACGAGCAGTACTTC. Its protein product is CASSLYRGSSYEQYF.

The rearrangement uses TRBV7-8 and TRBJ2-5; 8 positions match TRBD1. V shed 8 bases, J shed 2 bases, and the junction held 7 bases outside the gene matches. This CDR3 comprises 14 residues. CDR1 is SGHVS, CDR2 FQNEAQ, per germline. The chain's CDR3 is CASGGTGGQETQYF. The CDR3 nucleotides read TGTGCCAGCGGTGGCACAGGGGGTCAAGAGACCCAGTACTTC.

This clone was picked up one time. The rearrangement uses TRBV7-9 and TRBJ2-7, with 9 bases fitting TRBD1. The junction had 7 bases not matched to a gene; V was cut back by 1 base and J by 6 bases. This CDR3 is 15 amino acids long. Per germline, CDR1 SEHNR and CDR2 FQNEAQ (reference sequence). The DNA of the CDR3 is TGTGCCAGCAGCTTAGGGGACAGGGACCCAGGCGAGCAGTACTTC. Protein product: CASSLGDRDPGEQYF. Looking up the rest from reference TRBV7-9 and TRBJ2-7 gives the full variable domain: DTGVSQNPRHKITKRGQNVTFRCDPISEHNRLYWYRQTLGQGPEFLTYFQNEAQLEKSRLLSDRFSAERPKGSFSTLEIQRTEQGDSAMYLCASSLGDRDPGEQYFGPGTRLTVT.

The chain links TRBV5-1 to TRBJ1-1; tentative D call: TRBD1 (6 bases). V was trimmed by 3 bases and J by 7 bases, leaving 19 bases between them. The germline gives CDR1 SGHRS, CDR2 YFSETQ. The CDR3 sequence is 15 residues long. The CDR3 reads CASSSPPDRSIEAFF. CDR3 in DNA: TGCGCCAGCAGCTCACCGCCCGACAGGTCCATTGAAGCTTTCTTT.